This T cell receptor beta chain was found in a study of control samples from healthy donors and cancer patients. This CDR3 is 13 amino acids long. Germline loops: CDR1 SGHTA, CDR2 FQGNSA. V was cut by 5 bases and J by 7 bases, with 14 bases left in between. TCRdb's table, derived via immunoSEQ multiplex PCR, lists solely in-frame clones and lacks some. Here the sample spans about 92,000 clones, roughly four fifths being singletons. The sequence was obtained from a woman aged 60-75 years in good health. The chain is built from TRBV7-2 and TRBJ1-1; no reliable D call. What was sequenced was blood. This CDR3 is CASSTRPQYEAFF. The CDR3 DNA follows: TGTGCCAGCAGCACCAGACCCCAATATGAAGCTTTCTTT. Looking up the rest from reference TRBV7-2 and TRBJ1-1 gives the full variable domain: GAGVSQSPSNKVTEKGKDVELRCDPISGHTALYWYRQSLGQGLEFLIYFQGNSAPDKSGLPSDRFSAERTGGSVSTLTIQRTQQEDSAVYLCASSTRPQYEAFFGQGTRLTVV.